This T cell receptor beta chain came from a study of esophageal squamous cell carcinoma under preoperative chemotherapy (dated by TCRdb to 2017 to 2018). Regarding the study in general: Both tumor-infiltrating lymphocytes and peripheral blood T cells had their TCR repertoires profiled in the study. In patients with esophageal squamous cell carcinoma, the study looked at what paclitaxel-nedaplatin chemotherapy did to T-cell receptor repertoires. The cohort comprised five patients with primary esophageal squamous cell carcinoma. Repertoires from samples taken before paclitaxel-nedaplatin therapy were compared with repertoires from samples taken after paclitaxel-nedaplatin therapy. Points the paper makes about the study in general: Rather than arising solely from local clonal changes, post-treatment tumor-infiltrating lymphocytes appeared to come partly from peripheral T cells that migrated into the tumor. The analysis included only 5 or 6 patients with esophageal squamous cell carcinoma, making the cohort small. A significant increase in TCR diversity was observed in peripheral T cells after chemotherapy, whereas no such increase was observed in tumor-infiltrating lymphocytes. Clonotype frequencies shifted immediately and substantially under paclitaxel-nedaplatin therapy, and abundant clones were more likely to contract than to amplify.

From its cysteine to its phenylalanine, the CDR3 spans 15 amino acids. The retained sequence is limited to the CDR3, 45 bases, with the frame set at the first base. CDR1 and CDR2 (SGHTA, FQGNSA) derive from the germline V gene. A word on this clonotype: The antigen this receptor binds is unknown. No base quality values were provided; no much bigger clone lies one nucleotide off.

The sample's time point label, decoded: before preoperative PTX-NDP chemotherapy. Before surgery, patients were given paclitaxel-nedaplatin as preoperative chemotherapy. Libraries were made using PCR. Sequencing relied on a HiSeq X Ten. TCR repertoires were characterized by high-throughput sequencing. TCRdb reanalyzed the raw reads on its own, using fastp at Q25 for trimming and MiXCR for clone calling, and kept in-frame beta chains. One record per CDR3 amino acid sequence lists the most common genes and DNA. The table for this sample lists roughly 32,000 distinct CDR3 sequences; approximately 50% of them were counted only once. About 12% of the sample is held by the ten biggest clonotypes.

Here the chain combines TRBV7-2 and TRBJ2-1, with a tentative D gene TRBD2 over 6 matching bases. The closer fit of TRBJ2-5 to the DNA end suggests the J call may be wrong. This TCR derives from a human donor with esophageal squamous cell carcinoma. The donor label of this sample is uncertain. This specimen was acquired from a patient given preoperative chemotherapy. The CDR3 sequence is CASSLAGTSVETQYF. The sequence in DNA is TGTGCCAGCAGCTTAGCCGGGACTTCCGTAGAGACCCAGTACTTC.